This T cell receptor (beta chain) appears in the sequencing data of a study of post-analysis software for immune sequencing data. Broader study findings: Compared with controls, patients had more of 4 to 6 TRBV segments, including TRBV5-6, TRBV5-1 and TRBV20-1.

TCR beta libraries were prepared from cDNA with unique molecular identifiers. MiXCR was run by TCRdb on the PCR reads, yielding one entry per CDR3 protein. The sample has 350,000 to 450,000 distinct CDR3 sequences, approximately 42% seen once. In regard to this clonotype: Its antigen is still unknown.

The germline CDR1 and CDR2 sequences are SGHDT and YYEEEE. The CDR3 runs 17 residues. V lost 0 bases to trimming and J lost 0 bases, with 15 bases between them. The TCR was taken from a girl aged 2 to 9 with multiple sclerosis. This chain joins TRBV5-6 and TRBJ2-5, with TRBD1 as a possible D gene (6 bases). The sequencing sample was made of blood. The CDR3 DNA reads as TGTGCCAGCAGCTTGGTCCACCTAGACAGGTACCAAGAGACCCAGTACTTC. Amino acid sequence: CASSLVHLDRYQETQYF.